The clone carrying this TCR beta chain appeared a few times. The entry originates in a study of CD8 T cells in Susac syndrome. It was with random hexamers that roughly 0.45 to 1 ug RNA was reverse transcribed. The amplification used immunoSEQ multiplex PCR on TCR beta CDR3; it spanned 54 Vbeta and 13 Jbeta. TCRdb redid the calling of the immunoSEQ multiplex PCR reads with MiXCR, one entry per CDR3 protein. This table holds under 200,000 distinct CDR3 sequences, about 95% found once. This CDR3 is built from 12 residues. Germline-derived CDR1 and CDR2 are SGHDT and YYEEEE. V shed 4 bases and J 8 bases; nucleotides not matched to a gene: 4. Sequencing of TCR beta, carried out with a high-throughput approach, was applied to CD8+ and CD4+ T cells from the blood. Healthy donors served as the controls. They were matched for age and sex. TEMRA cells were enriched by FACS, while CD8+ and CD4+ T cells were obtained through a negative isolation that was performed magnetically.

The chain has TRBV5-6 and TRBJ2-3; 7 bases align to TRBD2. Sequences were obtained from CD4+ T cells from PBMCs. The sequence was obtained from a human donor in good health. The CDR3 region is CASSRPGGTQYF. The CDR3 DNA sequence: TGTGCCAGCAGCCGCCCGGGGGGTACGCAGTATTTT.